The following is a TCR beta chain sequence with its context. This clone may be a read error of a much larger clone one base away. The germline V gene encodes CDR1 SGHAT and CDR2 FQDESV (reference sequence). The CDR3 has 15 amino acids. TCR beta CDR3 sequences were amplified from RNA transcripts. The primer set for the first-round RT-PCR of the TCR CDR3 was HTBI. TCRdb independently ran MiXCR on the multiplex PCR reads; one entry per CDR3 protein. Of over 450,000 distinct CDR3 sequences in the sample, roughly 18% were seen once. The data belong to a study of T cells in Graves' hyperthyroidism and ophthalmopathy. Active moderate-to-severe ophthalmopathy, Clinical Activity Score at least 3, NOSPECS at least 4, under 3 months' duration. Patients were excluded for uncontrolled infection, other autoimmune disease, pregnancy or lactation. Diagnostic decisions used clinical symptoms, serum thyroxine and TRAb, thyroid ultrasound and orbital computed tomography.

The specimen sequenced was blood. The chain recombines TRBV11-1 with TRBJ2-7; 13 bases align to TRBD2. This clonotype originated in a woman younger than 35 with Graves' ophthalmopathy. CDR3 amino acids: CAGSRGTSGTPEQYF. In nucleotides, the CDR3 is TGTGCCGGCAGCCGAGGGACTAGCGGGACCCCCGAGCAGTACTTC.